One TCR beta chain is described in this entry. Its antigen is not identified. This sample is part of a study of T cells after posttransplantation cyclophosphamide. Control samples came 1 year after myeloablative marrow transplants with methotrexate plus calcineurin inhibitor. Profiled with immunoSEQ multiplex PCR; TCRdb holds only in-frame clones, not every one. The table records just over 15,000 clones, roughly 84% of them present only once. Overall study results and limits: Later blood repertoires were often dominated by clones from the donor CD8+ memory compartment. Recipient CMV seropositivity and CMV reactivation strongly tracked TRB clonality.

Germline V CDR1 and CDR2: MNHEY, SMNVEV (reference sequence). The length of the CDR3 is 16 residues. V was trimmed by 8 bases and J by 3 bases, leaving 22 bases between them. The chain combines TRBV27 with TRBJ1-1; a possible D gene is TRBD1 (5 bases). This sequence was found in a male patient aged 18-29 years who received an allogeneic stem cell transplant from a related donor, was CMV-positive, and had no GVHD. Part of the T cell pool may stem from the graft donor. Material: PBMCs, obtained roughly 350 days after allogeneic stem cell transplant with calcineurin inhibitor and methotrexate. CDR3 sequence reads: CASRIGVEGVHTEAFF. DNA of the CDR3: TGTGCCAGCCGCATTGGGGTTGAAGGGGTTCACACTGAAGCTTTCTTT.